This T cell receptor (beta chain) is drawn from a study of T cells in localized non-small cell lung cancer (dated by TCRdb to 2018 to 2020). Study-wide context: The study examined T cell repertoires in approximately 240 patients with early-stage NSCLC and compared tumors with uninvolved tumor-adjacent lungs. The mean age of the NSCLC patients was about 70 years, with approximately 130 men and 85 to 110 women. The cohort was made up of around 240 treatment-naive NSCLC patients whose localized lung tumors had been resected. Beyond this particular receptor, the publication reports: Because multi-region tumor sequencing was not done, intratumor heterogeneity could not be ruled out. Longer overall survival was associated with higher blood T cell density, whereas shorter survival was associated with higher adjacent-lung clonality. Because of the exploratory design, TCR variables were selected using unadjusted p-values without false-discovery rate correction. A median of 57 of the top 100 tumor clones were detected in paired uninvolved adjacent lung, and around 30 of these tumor clones were also found among the top 100 clones of the paired uninvolved adjacent lung. Uninvolved tumor-adjacent lung showed the highest T cell clonality, higher than tumor, which suggests more focused antigenic responses in the uninvolved tumor-adjacent lung.

The immunoSEQ Assay was used to sequence TCR beta CDR3 regions from DNA. In the paper's pipeline: To compute T cell density, TCR beta template counts were normalized to usable DNA, which was estimated by amplifying housekeeping genes. Using the preseqR package, richness was estimated by extrapolating to 120,000 templates for tissue samples and 400,000 templates for PBMC samples. Clonality was taken to be one minus Pielou's evenness. To identify tissue-enriched TCRs, differential abundance testing was run on productive amino-acid clonotypes with a minimum total count of 5 and an alpha of 0.1. The Jaccard Index and the Morisita Overlap Index were used to quantify repertoire overlap between compartments. GLIPH grouped TCR beta CDR3s together with public tetramer-defined viral CDR3s, and a viral motif had to include at least three viral sequences and also show V-gene enrichment. TCRdb stores this immuneACCESS table with in-frame sequences only. Part of the clones is absent; in the studies checked, under half of the shortfall reflects unresolved V genes, and no reason is known for the rest. That table furnishes V, J and clone size, whereas the DNA furnished D and trimming. The sample has about 40,000 clones on record, around 87% of them singletons. In total, the top ten clones hold about 3.5% of the sample.

Remarks on this clone: The clone's antigen remains unknown. Base qualities were left out, and no much larger clone turns up one base away.

At diagnosis, tumor, uninvolved tumor-adjacent lung and peripheral blood were collected and then preserved as a mix of FFPE and fresh-frozen material. For TCR repertoire profiling, the blood samples were analyzed as peripheral blood mononuclear cells. The CDR3 has 14 amino acids, counting the end cysteine and phenylalanine. Only the CDR3 DNA stays, 42 bases, in frame from base 1. Based on the germline V gene (reference sequence), the CDR1 and CDR2 sequences are LNHDA and SQIVND. Relative to germline, V is missing 8 bases and J is missing 4 bases, with 10 bases of the junction outside any gene match.

The starting material was peripheral blood, obtained before any cancer treatment. This clonotype was obtained from a man aged 18 to 50 with stage I lung adenocarcinoma. The rearrangement combines TRBV19 with TRBJ1-2; TRBD1 lines up with 7 middle nucleotides. The nucleotides are TGTGCCAGTTTCGACAGGGCCGATGGCTATGGCTACACCTTC. It is translated as CASFDRADGYGYTF. Supplemented by the reference TRBV19 and TRBJ1-2 proteins around the CDR3, the complete variable domain is DGGITQSPKYLFRKEGQNVTLSCEQNLNHDAMYWYRQDPGQGLRLIYYSQIVNDFQKGDIAEGYSVSREKKESFPLTVTSAQKNPTAFYLCASFDRADGYGYTFGSGTRLTVV.